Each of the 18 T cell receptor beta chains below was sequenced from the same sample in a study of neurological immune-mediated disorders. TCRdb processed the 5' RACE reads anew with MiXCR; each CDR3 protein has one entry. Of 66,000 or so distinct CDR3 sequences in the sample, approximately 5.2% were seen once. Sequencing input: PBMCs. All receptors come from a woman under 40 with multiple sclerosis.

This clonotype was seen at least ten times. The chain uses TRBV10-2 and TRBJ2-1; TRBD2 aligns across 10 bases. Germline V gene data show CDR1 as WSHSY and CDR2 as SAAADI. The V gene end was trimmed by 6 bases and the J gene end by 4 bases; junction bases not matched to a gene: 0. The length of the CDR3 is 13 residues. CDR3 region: CASRLAGYNEQFF. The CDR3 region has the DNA TGCGCCAGCAGACTAGCGGGGTACAATGAGCAGTTCTTC.

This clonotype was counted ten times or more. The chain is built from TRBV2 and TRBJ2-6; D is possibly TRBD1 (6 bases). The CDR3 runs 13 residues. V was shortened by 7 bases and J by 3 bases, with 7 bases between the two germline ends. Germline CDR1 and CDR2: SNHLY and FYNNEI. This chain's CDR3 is CASNRVGANVLTF. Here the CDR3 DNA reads TGTGCCAGCAACAGGGTTGGGGCCAACGTCCTGACTTTC. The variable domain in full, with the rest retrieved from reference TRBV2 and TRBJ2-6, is EPEVTQTPSHQVTQMGQEVILRCVPISNHLYFYWYRQILGQKVEFLVSFYNNEISEKSEIFDDQFSVERPDGSNFTLKIRSTKLEDSAMYFCASNRVGANVLTFGAGSRLTVL.

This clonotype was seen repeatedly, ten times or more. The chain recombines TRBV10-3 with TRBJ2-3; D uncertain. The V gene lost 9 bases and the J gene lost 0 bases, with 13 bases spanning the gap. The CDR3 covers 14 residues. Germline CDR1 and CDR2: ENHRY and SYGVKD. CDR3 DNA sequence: TGTGCCATTTCAAACTTCGCTAGCACAGATACGCAGTATTTT. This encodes CAISNFASTDTQYF.

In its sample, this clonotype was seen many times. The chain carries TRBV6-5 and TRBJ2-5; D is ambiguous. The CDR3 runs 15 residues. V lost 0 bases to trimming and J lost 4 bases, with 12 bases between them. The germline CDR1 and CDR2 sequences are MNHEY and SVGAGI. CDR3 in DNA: TGTGCCAGCAGTTACTCGAGTACCCGCGGAGAGACCCAGTACTTC. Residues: CASSYSSTRGETQYF.

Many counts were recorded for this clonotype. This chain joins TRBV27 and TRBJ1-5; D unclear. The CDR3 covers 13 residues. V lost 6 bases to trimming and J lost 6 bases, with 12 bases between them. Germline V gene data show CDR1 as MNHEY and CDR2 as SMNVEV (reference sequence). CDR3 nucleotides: TGTGCCAGCAGGCCAGGAATTGCTCAGCCCCAGCATTTT. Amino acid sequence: CASRPGIAQPQHF.

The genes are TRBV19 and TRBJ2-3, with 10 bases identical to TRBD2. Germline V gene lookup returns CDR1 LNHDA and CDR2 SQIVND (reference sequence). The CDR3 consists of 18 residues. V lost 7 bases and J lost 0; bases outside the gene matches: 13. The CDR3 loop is CASNFLKSSGGSTDTQYF. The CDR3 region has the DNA TGTGCCAGTAATTTTTTGAAGTCTAGCGGGGGTAGCACAGATACGCAGTATTTT.

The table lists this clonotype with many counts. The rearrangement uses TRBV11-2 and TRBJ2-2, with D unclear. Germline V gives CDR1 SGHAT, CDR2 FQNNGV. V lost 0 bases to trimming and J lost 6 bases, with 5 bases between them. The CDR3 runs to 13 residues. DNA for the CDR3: TGTGCCAGCAGCTTAGATGGGCCCGGGGAGCTGTTTTTT. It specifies CASSLDGPGELFF.

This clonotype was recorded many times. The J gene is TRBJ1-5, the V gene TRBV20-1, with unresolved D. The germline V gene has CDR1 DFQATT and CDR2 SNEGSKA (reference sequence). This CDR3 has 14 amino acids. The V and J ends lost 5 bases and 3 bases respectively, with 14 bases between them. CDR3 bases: TGCAGTGCTCCCGTTGGCGGGTCCAATCAGCCCCAGCATTTT. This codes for CSAPVGGSNQPQHF.

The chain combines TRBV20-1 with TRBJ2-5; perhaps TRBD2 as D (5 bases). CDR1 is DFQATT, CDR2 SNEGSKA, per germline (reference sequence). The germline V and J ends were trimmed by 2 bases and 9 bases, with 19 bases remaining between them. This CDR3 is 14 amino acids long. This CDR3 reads CSARYTWQDGAQYF. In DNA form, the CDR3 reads TGCAGTGCTAGATATACCTGGCAGGACGGGGCCCAGTACTTC.

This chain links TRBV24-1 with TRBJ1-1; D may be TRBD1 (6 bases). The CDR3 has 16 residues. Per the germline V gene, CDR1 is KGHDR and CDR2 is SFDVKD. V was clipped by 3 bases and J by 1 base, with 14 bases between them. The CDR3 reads CATSDGGKGPNTEAFF. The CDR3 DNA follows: TGTGCCACCAGTGATGGGGGCAAGGGACCGAACACTGAAGCTTTCTTT.

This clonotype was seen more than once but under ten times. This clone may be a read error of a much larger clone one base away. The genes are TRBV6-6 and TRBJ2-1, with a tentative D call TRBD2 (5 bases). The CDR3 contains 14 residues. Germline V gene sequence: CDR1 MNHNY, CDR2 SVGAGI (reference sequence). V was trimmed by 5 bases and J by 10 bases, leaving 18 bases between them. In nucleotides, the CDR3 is TGTGCCAGCAGTCTCCTCACGGACTCCAAGGAGCAGTTCTTC. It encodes CASSLLTDSKEQFF.

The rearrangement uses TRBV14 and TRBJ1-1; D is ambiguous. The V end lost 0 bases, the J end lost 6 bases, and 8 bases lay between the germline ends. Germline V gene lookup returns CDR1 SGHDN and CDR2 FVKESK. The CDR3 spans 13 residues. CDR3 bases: TGTGCCAGCAGCCAAGAACGCGATTCTGAAGCTTTCTTT. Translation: CASSQERDSEAFF.

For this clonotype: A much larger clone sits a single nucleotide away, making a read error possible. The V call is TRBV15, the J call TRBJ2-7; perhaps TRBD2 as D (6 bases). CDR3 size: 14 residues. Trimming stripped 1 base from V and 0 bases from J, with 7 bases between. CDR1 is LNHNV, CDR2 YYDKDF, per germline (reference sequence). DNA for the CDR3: TGTGCCACCAGCAGAGGCGGGACCTCCTACGAGCAGTACTTC. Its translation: CATSRGGTSYEQYF.

DNA of the CDR3: TGTGCCATCAGTGGGGGGGCAGATACGCAGTATTTT. Translating gives CAISGGADTQYF. V gene TRBV10-3 combines with J gene TRBJ2-3; TRBD2 might be the D (6 bases). The germline gives CDR1 ENHRY, CDR2 SYGVKD. V lost 4 bases, J lost 4 bases, and 6 bases lay in between. The CDR3 is 12 residues long.

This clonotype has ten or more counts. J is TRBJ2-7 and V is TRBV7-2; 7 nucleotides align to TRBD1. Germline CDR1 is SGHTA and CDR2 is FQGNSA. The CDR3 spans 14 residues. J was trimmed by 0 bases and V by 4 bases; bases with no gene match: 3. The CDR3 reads CASSSGTVSYEQYF. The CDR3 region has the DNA TGTGCCAGCAGCTCAGGGACAGTCTCCTACGAGCAGTACTTC.

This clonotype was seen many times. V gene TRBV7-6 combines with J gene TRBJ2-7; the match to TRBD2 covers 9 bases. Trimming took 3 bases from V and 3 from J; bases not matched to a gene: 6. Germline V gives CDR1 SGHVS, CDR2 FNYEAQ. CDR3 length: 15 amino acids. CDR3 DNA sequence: TGTGCCAGCAGCTTTGGCGGGGGGGCTGTCTACGAGCAGTACTTC. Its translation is CASSFGGGAVYEQYF. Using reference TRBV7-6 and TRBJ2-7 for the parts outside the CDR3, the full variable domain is GAGVSQSPRYKVTKRGQDVALRCDPISGHVSLYWYRQALGQGPEFLTYFNYEAQQDKSGLPNDRFSAERPEGSISTLTIQRTEQRDSAMYRCASSFGGGAVYEQYFGPGTRLTVT.

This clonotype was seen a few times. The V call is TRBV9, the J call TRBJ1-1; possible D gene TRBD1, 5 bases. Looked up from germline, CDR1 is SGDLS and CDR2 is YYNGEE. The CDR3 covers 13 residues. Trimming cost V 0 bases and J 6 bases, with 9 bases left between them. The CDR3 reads CASSVAGSAEAFF. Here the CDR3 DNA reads TGTGCCAGCAGCGTAGCAGGGTCCGCTGAAGCTTTCTTT. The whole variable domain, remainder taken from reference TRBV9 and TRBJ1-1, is DSGVTQTPKHLITATGQRVTLRCSPRSGDLSVYWYQQSLDQGLQFLIQYYNGEERAKGNILERFSAQQFPDLHSELNLSSLELGDSALYFCASSVAGSAEAFFGQGTRLTVV.

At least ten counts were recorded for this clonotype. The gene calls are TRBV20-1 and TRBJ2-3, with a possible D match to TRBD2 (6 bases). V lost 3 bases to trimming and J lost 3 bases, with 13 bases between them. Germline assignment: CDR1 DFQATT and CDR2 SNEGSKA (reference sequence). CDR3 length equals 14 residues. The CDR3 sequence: CSARARGGTDTQYF. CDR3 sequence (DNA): TGCAGTGCTAGGGCTCGGGGAGGAACAGATACGCAGTATTTT.